This is a list of T cell receptor beta chains from one sample in a study of CD8 T cells in ankylosing spondylitis. In TCRdb, the 5' RACE reads were re-called with MiXCR into one record per CDR3 protein. This sample has 150,000 or so distinct CDR3 sequences, with about 32% found just once. The sample comprised synovial fluid, either unsorted or a sorted T cell fraction (not recorded which). The receptors derive from a male donor with ankylosing spondylitis. CDR3s include the opening cysteine and the closing phenylalanine or tryptophan. The D gene is left open where the match is weak. Clone size, where shown, is once, few, many, or a class for clones that have expanded.

>TRBJ1-6|.|TRBV3-1|14|many
CASSQGHHNSPLHF
TGTGCCAGCAGCCAAGGACACCATAATTCACCCCTCCACTTT
>TRBJ2-2|.|TRBV7-8|14|.
CASSSNQGTGELFF
TGTGCCAGCAGCTCGAACCAGGGGACCGGGGAGCTGTTTTTT
>TRBJ2-1|.|TRBV6-2/TRBV6-3|11|.
CASSPRNEQFF
TGTGCCAGCAGTCCCCGGAATGAGCAGTTCTTC
>TRBJ2-1|.|TRBV20-1|15|.
CSAPSGGAWDNEQFF
TGCAGTGCCCCGTCCGGCGGGGCTTGGGACAATGAGCAGTTCTTC
>TRBJ2-1|TRBD1|TRBV6-5|15|few
CASSYRGPHYNEQFF
TGTGCCAGCAGTTACAGGGGGCCTCACTACAATGAGCAGTTCTTC
>TRBJ2-1|TRBD2|TRBV2|15|.
CASSEEAGGPYEQFF
TGTGCCAGCAGTGAAGAAGCGGGAGGGCCCTATGAGCAGTTCTTC
>TRBJ2-3|.|TRBV9|15|few
CASSVAPLDWDTQYF
TGTGCCAGCAGCGTAGCTCCCCTTGATTGGGATACGCAGTATTTT
>TRBJ1-5|TRBD1|TRBV20-1|15|many
CSARDVGQGMQPQHF
TGCAGTGCTAGAGATGTCGGACAGGGGATGCAGCCCCAGCATTTT
>TRBJ1-5|.|TRBV20-1|14|.
CSARDWTSDQPQHF
TGCAGTGCTAGGGACTGGACATCGGATCAGCCCCAGCATTTT
>TRBJ1-6|.|TRBV6-1|14|few
CASSDWGVWSPLHF
TGTGCCAGCAGTGATTGGGGGGTTTGGTCACCCCTCCACTTT
>TRBJ2-3|.|TRBV21-1|14|few
CASSKARSGDTQYF
TGTGCCAGCAGCAAAGCGCGGTCGGGAGATACGCAGTATTTT
>TRBJ2-7|.|TRBV20-1|17|.
CSARGTHSQQGPHEQYF
TGCAGTGCTAGGGGCACCCACAGCCAACAGGGACCCCACGAGCAGTACTTC
>TRBJ2-3|TRBD2|TRBV4-2|18|many
CASSQDLEGLGSTDTQYF
TGTGCCAGCAGCCAAGATCTTGAGGGACTAGGTAGCACAGATACGCAGTATTTT
>TRBJ1-1|.|TRBV10-1|14|.
CASSDWDTNTEAFF
TGCGCCAGCAGTGACTGGGACACCAACACTGAAGCTTTCTTT
>TRBJ1-1|.|TRBV18|14|.
CASSPSYMNTEAFF
TGTGCCAGCTCACCAAGTTACATGAACACTGAAGCTTTCTTT
>TRBJ1-2|TRBD1|TRBV9|12|few
CASSVTGGDYTF
TGTGCCAGCAGCGTTACAGGGGGCGACTACACCTTC
>TRBJ1-2|.|TRBV6-1|15|many
CASSAGGTLPYGYTF
TGTGCCAGCAGTGCGGGGGGTACCCTCCCCTATGGCTACACCTTC
>TRBJ2-1|.|TRBV20-1|13|few
CSARQSSYNEQFF
TGCAGTGCTAGACAGAGCTCCTACAATGAGCAGTTCTTC
>TRBJ2-3|.|TRBV6-6|11|few
CASSYLDTQYF
TGTGCCAGCAGTTACTTAGATACGCAGTATTTT
>TRBJ2-7|TRBD1|TRBV5-6|14|few
CASSKGTAFYEQYF
TGTGCCAGCAGCAAGGGGACAGCATTCTACGAGCAGTACTTC
>TRBJ2-2|TRBD1|TRBV27|15|.
CASSFGTGGTGELFF
TGTGCCAGCAGTTTCGGGACAGGGGGAACCGGGGAGCTGTTTTTT
>TRBJ1-2|.|TRBV24-1|12|few
CATSPQGFSYTF
TGTGCCACCAGTCCTCAAGGGTTCAGCTACACCTTC
>TRBJ2-7|TRBD1|TRBV10-3|13|few
CATQGTAPYEQYF
TGTGCCACCCAGGGGACAGCACCCTACGAGCAGTACTTC
>TRBJ1-1|.|TRBV18|14|.
CASSPGGGDTEAFF
TGTGCCAGCTCACCAGGGGGGGGCGACACTGAAGCTTTCTTT